This TCR beta chain was observed in a study of blood T cells in healthy people across ages. On the study more broadly: Per every two T cells, about one barcoded beta molecule was captured by template switching.

The second PCR ran about 6 to 12 cycles with a sample-barcoded 5' primer and J-beta primers. Tagging of each cDNA molecule was performed by a template-switch adaptor with 12 random nucleotides. TCRdb re-called the 5' RACE reads through MiXCR, storing one row per CDR3 protein. This sample has roughly 680,000 distinct CDR3 sequences, with around 48% found just once. Sequencing input: blood. This TCR was recovered from a woman aged 55 to 70 in good health.

This CDR3 reads CASSFRASGKTKNIQYF. For the CDR3, the DNA is TGTGCCAGCAGCTTTAGGGCTAGCGGGAAAACCAAAAACATTCAGTACTTC. This chain joins TRBV5-6 and TRBJ2-4, with 9 bases lining up with TRBD2. The junction had 8 bases not matched to a gene; V was cut back by 2 bases and J by 2 bases. Germline V gives CDR1 SGHDT, CDR2 YYEEEE. The CDR3 runs to 17 residues.